The subject of this entry is one T cell receptor (beta chain). Its specificity is not known. The data were obtained in a study of graft-versus-host responses after intestinal transplantation. TCRdb's copy holds only in-frame clones and misses some; the assay was immunoSEQ multiplex PCR. The sample gives around 71,000 clones, around 95% of which show up once; over 0.45% is in the top ten. The sequences come from unstimulated CD8+ T cells sorted from spleen or lymph node cells, collected before intestinal transplant. The sequence derives from a human donor who received an intestinal transplant.

As DNA, the CDR3 is TGCGCCAGCAGCTTCCTTGCTGGAGCGGGAGTTACCTACGAGCAGTACTTC. Translating gives CASSFLAGAGVTYEQYF. This chain links TRBV5-1 with TRBJ2-7, with 8 bases lining up with TRBD2. Per the germline V gene, CDR1 is SGHRS and CDR2 is YFSETQ. The CDR3 sequence is 17 residues long. The V gene end was trimmed by 2 bases and the J gene end by 2 bases; junction bases not matched to a gene: 12.